This T cell receptor beta chain was recovered during a study of regulatory T cells in long-lasting Graves disease. Findings of the study overall: Favored gene segments in persistent disease were TRBV28, TRBJ1-2 and TRBJ2-5. Persistent Graves' cases showed lower TCR diversity than newly diagnosed cases.

This clonotype was counted at least ten times. What it recognizes is unknown. Germline CDR1 reads SGHVS; CDR2 reads FNYEAQ. The CDR3 has 16 amino acids. V dropped 1 base and J dropped 5 bases, with 17 bases sitting between them. Arm-PCR of CDR3 regions and iRepertoire HTBI primers were the basis on which TCR beta libraries were built. Original methodology: Gene usage covered some 66 TRBV and roughly 14 TRBJ segments. TCRdb fed the multiplex PCR reads into MiXCR, producing one record per CDR3 protein. TCRdb's processing, not the authors' own work, is the source of the V and J calls. The sample records 200,000 to 250,000 distinct CDR3 sequences, roughly 19% being singletons. Noted time point: newly diagnosed GD, antithyroid drugs for less than 3 months. Construction of the TCR library relied on RNA isolated from PBMCs. These sequences were also reported in another study, on T cells in Graves' hyperthyroidism and ophthalmopathy.

Sequencing was performed on peripheral blood mononuclear cells (PBMCs), taken at new diagnosis, from a patient treated with antithyroid drugs. The V gene is TRBV7-6, the J gene TRBJ2-5; D possibly corresponds to TRBD1 (5 bases). This TCR came from a woman in her twenties or thirties with Graves disease. The CDR3 coding sequence is TGTGCCAGCAGCTTAGAGGGGCCCCTGGTTTGGGAGACCCAGTACTTC. Protein product: CASSLEGPLVWETQYF.